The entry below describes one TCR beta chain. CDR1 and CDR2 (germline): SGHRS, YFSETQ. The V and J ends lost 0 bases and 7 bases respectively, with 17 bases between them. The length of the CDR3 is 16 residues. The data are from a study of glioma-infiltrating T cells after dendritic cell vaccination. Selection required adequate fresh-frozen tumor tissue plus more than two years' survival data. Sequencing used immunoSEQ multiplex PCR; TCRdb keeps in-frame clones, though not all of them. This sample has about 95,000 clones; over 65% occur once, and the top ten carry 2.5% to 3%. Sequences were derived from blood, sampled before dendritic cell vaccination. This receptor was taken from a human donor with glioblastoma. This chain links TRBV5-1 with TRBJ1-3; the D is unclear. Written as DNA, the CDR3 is TGCGCCAGCAGCTTGGAAGGTATGAGAGGATTGAACACCATATATTTT. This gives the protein CASSLEGMRGLNTIYF.